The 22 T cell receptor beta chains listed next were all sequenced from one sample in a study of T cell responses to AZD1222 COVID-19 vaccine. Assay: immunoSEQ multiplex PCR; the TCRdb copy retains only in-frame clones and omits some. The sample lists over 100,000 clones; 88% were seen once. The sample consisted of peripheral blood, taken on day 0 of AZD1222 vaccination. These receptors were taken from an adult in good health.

DNA of the CDR3: TGTGCCAGCAATCGGTTTGGGAATCAGCCCCAGCATTTT. Its protein is CASNRFGNQPQHF. The gene calls are TRBV28 and TRBJ1-5; D is unresolved. Trimming left V 7 bases short and J 4 bases short, with 11 bases between. The CDR3 runs 13 residues. The germline CDR1 and CDR2 sequences are MDHEN and SYDVKM.

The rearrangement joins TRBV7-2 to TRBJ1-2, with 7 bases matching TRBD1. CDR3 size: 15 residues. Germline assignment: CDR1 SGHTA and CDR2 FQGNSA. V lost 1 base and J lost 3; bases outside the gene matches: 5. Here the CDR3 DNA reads TGTGCCAGCAGCTTAGTGGGTCAGGGGGACTATGGCTACACCTTC. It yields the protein CASSLVGQGDYGYTF.

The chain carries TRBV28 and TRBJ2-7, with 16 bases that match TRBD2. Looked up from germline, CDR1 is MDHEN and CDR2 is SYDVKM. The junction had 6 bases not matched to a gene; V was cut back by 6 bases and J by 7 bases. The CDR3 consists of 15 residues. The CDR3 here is CASSGTSGRAREQYF. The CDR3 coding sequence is TGTGCCAGCAGCGGGACTAGCGGGAGGGCAAGGGAGCAGTACTTC.

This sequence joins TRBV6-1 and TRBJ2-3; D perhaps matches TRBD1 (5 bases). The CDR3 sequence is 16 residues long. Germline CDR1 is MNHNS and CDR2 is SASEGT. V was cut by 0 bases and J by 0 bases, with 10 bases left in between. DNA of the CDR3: TGTGCCAGCAGTGAAGCCAGGACACCTAGCACAGATACGCAGTATTTT. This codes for CASSEARTPSTDTQYF.

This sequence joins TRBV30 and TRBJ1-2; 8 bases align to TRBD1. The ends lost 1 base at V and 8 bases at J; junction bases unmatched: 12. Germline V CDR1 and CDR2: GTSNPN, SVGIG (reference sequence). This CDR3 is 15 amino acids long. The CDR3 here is CAWSESFPGQAGYTF. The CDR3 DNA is TGTGCCTGGAGTGAATCATTCCCGGGACAGGCGGGCTACACCTTC.

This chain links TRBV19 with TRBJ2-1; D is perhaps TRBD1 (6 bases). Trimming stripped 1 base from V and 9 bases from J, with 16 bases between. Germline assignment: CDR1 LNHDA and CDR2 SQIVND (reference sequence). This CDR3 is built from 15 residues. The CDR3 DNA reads TGTGCCAGTAGTATAGTGAAGGGGGTCTGGGGTGAGCAGTTCTTC. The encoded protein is CASSIVKGVWGEQFF.

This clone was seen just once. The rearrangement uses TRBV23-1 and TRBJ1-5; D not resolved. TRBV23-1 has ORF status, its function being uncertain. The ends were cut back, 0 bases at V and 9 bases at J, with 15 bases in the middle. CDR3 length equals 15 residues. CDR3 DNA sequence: TGCGCCAGCAGTCAATCACGTCCCACGTCACGGCCCCAGCATTTT. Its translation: CASSQSRPTSRPQHF.

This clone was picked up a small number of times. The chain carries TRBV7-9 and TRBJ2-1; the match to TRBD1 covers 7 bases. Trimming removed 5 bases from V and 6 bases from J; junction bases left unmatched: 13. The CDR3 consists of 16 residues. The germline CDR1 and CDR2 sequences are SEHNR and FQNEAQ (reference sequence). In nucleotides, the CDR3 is TGTGCCAGCAGCCCCCGCCCGCAGGGGGAACGCAATGAGCAGTTCTTC. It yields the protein CASSPRPQGERNEQFF.

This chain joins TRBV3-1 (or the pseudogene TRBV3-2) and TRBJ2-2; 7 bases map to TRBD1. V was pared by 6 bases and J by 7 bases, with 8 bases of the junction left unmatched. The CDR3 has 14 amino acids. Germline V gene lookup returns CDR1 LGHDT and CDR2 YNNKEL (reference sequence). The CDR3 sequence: CASRPDRERGELFF. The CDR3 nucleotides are TGTGCCAGCAGACCAGACAGGGAACGCGGGGAGCTGTTTTTT.

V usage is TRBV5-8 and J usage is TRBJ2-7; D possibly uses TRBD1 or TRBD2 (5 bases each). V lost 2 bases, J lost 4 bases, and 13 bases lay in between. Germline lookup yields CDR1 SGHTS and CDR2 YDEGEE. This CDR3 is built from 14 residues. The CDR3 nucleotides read TGTGCCAGCAGCTTCCCGGGACCTTGGTACGAGCAGTACTTC. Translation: CASSFPGPWYEQYF. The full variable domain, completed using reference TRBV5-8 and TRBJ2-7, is EAGVTQSPTHLIKTRGQQATLRCSPISGHTSVYWYQQALGLGLQFLLWYDEGEERNRGNFPPRFSGRQFPNYSSELNVNALELEDSALYLCASSFPGPWYEQYFGPGTRLTVT.

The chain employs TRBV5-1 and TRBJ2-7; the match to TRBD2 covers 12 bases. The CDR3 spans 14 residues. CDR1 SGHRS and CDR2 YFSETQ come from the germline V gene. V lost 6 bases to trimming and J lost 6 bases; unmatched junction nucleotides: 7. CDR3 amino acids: CASTTGLAGFEQYF. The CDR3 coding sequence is TGCGCCAGCACCACCGGACTAGCGGGATTCGAGCAGTACTTC.

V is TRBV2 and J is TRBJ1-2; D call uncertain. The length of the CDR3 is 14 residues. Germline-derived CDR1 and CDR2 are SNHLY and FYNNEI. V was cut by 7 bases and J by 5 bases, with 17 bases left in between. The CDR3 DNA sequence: TGTGCCAGCACCTCACCTGAGGGATTGTATGGCTACACCTTC. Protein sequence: CASTSPEGLYGYTF.

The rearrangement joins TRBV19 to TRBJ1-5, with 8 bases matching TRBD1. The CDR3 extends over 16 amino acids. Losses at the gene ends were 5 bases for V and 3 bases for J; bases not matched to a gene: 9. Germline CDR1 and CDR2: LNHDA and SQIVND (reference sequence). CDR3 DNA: TGTGCCAGTAGTCCCGGGGGGACAGGCCTCAATCAGCCCCAGCATTTT. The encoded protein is CASSPGGTGLNQPQHF.

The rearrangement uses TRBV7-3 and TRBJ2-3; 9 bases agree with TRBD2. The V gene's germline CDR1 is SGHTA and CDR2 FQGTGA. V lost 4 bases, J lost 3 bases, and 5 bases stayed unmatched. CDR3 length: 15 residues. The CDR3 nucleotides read TGTGCCAGCAGCTCCCAGACTAGCGGAACAGATACGCAGTATTTT. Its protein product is CASSSQTSGTDTQYF. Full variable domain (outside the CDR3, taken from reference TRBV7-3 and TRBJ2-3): GAGVSQTPSNKVTEKGKYVELRCDPISGHTALYWYRQSLGQGPEFLIYFQGTGAADDSGLPNDRFFAVRPEGSVSTLKIQRTERGDSAVYLCASSSQTSGTDTQYFGPGTRLTVL.

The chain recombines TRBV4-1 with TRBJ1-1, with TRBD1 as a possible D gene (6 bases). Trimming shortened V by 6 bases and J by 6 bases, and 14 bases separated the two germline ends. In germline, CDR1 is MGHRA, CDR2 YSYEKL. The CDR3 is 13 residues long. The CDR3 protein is CASSPTGTAEAFF. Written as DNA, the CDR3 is TGCGCCAGCAGTCCCACAGGGACGGCTGAAGCTTTCTTT.

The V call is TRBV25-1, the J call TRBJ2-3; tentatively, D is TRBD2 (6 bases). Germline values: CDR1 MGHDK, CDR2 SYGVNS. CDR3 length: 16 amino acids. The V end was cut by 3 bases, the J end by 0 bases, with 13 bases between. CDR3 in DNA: TGTGCCAGCAGTGATCCGAGCGGGCTAAGCACAGATACGCAGTATTTT. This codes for CASSDPSGLSTDTQYF. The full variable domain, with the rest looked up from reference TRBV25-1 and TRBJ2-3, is EADIYQTPRYLVIGTGKKITLECSQTMGHDKMYWYQQDPGMELHLIHYSYGVNSTEKGDLSSESTVSRIRTEHFPLTLESARPSHTSQYLCASSDPSGLSTDTQYFGPGTRLTVL.

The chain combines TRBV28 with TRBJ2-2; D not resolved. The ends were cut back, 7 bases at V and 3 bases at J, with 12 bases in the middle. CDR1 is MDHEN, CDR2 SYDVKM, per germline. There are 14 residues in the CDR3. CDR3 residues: CASIGRAYTGELFF. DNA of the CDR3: TGTGCCAGCATCGGTCGGGCCTACACCGGGGAGCTGTTTTTT. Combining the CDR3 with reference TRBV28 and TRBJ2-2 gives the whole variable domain DVKVTQSSRYLVKRTGEKVFLECVQDMDHENMFWYRQDPGLGLRLIYFSYDVKMKEKGDIPEGYSVSREKKERFSLILESASTNQTSMYLCASIGRAYTGELFFGEGSRLTVL.

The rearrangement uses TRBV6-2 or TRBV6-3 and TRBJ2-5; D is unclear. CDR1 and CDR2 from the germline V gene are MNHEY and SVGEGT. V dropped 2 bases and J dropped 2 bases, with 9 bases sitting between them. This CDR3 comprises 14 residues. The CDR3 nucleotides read TGTGCCAGCAGTTACGCCCGCGCGCAAGAGACCCAGTACTTC. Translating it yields CASSYARAQETQYF.

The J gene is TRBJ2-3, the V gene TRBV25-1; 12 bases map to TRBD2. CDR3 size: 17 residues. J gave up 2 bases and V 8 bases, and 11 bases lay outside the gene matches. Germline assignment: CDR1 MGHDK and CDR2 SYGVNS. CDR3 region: CASGRLAGESVTDTQYF. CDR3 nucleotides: TGTGCCAGCGGGCGACTAGCGGGAGAATCTGTCACAGATACGCAGTATTTT.

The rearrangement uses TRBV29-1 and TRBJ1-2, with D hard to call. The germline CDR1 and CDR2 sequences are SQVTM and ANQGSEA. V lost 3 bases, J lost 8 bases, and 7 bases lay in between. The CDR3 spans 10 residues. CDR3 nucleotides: TGCAGCGTTGATGGGCCCGGCTACACCTTC. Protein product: CSVDGPGYTF.

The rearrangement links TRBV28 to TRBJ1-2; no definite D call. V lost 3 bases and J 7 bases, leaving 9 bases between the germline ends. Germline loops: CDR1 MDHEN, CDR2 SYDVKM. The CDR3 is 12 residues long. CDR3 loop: CASSFGYLGYTF. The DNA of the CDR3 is TGTGCCAGCAGTTTTGGGTATCTTGGCTACACCTTC.

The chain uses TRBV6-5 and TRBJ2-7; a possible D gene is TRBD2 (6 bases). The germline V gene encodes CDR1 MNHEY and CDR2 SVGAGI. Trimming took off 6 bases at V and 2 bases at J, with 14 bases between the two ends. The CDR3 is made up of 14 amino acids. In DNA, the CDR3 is TGTGCCAGCAGCCCGGGAGCCCCACCCTACGAGCAGTACTTC. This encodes CASSPGAPPYEQYF.